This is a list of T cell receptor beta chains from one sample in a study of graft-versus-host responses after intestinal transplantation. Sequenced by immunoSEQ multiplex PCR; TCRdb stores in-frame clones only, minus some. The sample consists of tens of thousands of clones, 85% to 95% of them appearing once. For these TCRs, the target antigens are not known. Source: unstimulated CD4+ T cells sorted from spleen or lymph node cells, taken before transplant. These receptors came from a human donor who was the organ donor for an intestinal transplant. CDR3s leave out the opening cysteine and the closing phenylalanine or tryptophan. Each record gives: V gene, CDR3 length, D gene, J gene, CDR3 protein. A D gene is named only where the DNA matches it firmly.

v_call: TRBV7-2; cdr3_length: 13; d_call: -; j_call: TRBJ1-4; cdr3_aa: ASSSRGATNEKLF
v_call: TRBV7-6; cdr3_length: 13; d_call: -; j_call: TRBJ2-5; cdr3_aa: ASSFGTASEETQY
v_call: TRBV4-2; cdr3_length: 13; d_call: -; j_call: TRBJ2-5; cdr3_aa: ASSQEVGGAETQY
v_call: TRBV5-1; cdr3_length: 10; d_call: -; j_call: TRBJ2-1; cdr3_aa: ASSLELNEQF
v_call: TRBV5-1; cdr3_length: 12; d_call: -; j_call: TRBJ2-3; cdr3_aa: ASSLGRDTDTQY
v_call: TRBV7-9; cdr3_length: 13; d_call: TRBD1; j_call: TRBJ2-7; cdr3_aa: ASSTDRERSYEQY
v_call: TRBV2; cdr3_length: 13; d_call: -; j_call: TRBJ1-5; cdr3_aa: ASMGFQGGNQPQH
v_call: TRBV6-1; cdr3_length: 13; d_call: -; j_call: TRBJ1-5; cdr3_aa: ASSDLGYSNQPQH
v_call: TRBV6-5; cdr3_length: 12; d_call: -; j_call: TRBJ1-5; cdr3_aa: ASSSGYSNQPQH
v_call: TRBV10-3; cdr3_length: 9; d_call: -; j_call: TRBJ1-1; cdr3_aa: AISEQREAF
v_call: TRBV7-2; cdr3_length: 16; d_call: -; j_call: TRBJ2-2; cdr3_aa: ASSTLRPWSGNTGELF
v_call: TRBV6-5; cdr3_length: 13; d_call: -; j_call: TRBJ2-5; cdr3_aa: ASSYSPGVQETQY
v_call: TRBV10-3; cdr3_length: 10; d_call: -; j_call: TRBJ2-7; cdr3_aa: AISGGAYEQY
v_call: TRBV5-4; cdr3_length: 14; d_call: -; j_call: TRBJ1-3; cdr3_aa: ASSIQGRVSGNTIY
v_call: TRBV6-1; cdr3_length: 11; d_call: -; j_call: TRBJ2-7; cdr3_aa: ASIRRGLDEQY
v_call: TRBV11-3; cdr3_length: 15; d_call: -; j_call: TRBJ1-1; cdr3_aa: ASSFFTGSNLGREAF
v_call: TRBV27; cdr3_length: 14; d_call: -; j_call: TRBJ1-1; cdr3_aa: ASSLWPGTMNTEAF
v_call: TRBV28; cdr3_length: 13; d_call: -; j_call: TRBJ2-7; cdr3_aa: ASSLTGSPVHEQY
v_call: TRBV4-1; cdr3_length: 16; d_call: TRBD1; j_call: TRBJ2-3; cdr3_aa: ASSQPLGTGGSADTQY
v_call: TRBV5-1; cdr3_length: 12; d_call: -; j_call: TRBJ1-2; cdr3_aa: ASSLSSGVYGYT
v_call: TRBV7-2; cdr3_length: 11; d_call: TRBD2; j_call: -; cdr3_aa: ASSPGLVHEQY
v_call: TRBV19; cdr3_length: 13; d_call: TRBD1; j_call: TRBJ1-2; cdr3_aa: ASSIDMAGGNGYT
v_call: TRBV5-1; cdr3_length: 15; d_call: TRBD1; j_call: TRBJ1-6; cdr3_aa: ASRQNPAGTGGSPLH
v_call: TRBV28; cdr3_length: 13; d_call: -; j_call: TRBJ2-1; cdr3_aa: ASSLGGGHYNEQF
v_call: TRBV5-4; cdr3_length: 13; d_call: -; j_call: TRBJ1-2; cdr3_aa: ASSRSEIANYGYT
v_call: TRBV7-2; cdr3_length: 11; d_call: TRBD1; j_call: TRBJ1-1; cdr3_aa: ASSSRQGMKAF
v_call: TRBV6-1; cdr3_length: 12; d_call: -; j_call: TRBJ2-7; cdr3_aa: ASREGYSFGEQY
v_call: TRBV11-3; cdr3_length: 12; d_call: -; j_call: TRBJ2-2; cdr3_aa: ASSSGRVTGELF
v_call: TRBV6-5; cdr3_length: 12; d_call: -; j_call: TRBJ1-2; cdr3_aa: ASSLDGQLSGYT
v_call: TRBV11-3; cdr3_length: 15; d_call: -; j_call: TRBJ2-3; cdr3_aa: ASSLGVAGKSTDTQY
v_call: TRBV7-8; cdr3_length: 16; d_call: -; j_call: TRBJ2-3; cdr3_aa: ASSLGGGASSVTDTQY
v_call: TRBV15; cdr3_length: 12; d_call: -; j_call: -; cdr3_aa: ATSKRQGPYEQY
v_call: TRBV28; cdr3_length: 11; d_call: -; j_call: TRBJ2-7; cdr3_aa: ASSLLDKTVQY
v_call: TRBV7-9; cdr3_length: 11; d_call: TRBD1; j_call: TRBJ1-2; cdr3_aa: ASSRGQGSGYT
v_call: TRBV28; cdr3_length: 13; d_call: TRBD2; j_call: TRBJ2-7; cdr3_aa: ASSYSGGTSYEQY
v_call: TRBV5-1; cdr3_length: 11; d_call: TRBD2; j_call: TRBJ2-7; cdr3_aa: ASSFGGGGEQY
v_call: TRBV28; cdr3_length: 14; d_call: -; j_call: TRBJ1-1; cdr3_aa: ASSLFQGLMNTEAF
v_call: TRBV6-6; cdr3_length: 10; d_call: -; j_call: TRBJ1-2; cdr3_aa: ASSAGLRGYT
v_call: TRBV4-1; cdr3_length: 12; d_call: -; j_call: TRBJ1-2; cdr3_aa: ASSQPAGNYGYT
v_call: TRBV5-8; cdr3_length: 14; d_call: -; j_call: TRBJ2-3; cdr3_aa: ASSLGSGPPTDTQY
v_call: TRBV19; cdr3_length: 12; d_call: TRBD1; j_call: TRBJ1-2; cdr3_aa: ASSIQEGAPGYT
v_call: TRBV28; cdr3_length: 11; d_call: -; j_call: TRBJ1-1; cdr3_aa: ASSFLIAREAF
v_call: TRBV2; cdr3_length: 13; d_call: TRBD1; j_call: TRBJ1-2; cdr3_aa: ASSGTGGIGYGYT
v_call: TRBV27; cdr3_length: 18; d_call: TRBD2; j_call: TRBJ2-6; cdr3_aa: ASSSRLAGAFVSGANVLT
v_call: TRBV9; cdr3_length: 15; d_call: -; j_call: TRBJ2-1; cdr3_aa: ASSVRPTGSSYNEQF
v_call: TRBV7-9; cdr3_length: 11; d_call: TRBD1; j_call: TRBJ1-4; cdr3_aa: ASSSGTGQVPT
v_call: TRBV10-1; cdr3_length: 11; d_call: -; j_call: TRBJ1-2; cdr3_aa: ASSEFTGRGYT
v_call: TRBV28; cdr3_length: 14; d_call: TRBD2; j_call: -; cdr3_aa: ASSRRLAGGTYEQY
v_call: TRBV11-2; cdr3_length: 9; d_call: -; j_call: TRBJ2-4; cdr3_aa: ASSLAYIQY
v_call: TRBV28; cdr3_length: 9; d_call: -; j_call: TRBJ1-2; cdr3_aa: ASSDRYGYT
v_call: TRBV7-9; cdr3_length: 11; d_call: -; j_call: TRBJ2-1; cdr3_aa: ASSRLGGNEQF
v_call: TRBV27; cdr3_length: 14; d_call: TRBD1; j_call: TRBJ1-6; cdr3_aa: ASSLSGGQGGSPLH
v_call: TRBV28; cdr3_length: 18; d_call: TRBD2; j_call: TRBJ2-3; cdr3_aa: ATHLPGLAGGPASTDTQY
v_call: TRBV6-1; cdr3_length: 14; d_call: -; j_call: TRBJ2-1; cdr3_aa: ASSGTGPSSYNEQF